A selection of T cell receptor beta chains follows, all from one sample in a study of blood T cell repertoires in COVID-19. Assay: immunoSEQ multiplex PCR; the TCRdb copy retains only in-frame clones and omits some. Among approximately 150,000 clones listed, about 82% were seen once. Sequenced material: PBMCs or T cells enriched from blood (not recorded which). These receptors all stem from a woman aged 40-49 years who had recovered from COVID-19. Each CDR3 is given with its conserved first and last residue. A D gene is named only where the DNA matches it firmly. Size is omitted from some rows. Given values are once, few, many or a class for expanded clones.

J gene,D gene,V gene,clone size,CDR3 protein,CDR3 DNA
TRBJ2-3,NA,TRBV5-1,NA,CASSQESGPTDTQYF,TGCGCCAGCAGCCAGGAGAGCGGACCCACAGATACGCAGTATTTT
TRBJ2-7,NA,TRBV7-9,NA,CASSSTGYNSYEQYF,TGTGCCAGCAGCTCTACAGGGTATAATTCCTACGAGCAGTACTTC
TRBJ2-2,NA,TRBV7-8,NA,CASSLGGPGTGELFF,TGTGCCAGCAGCTTGGGGGGGCCGGGGACCGGGGAGCTGTTTTTT
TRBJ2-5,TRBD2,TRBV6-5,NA,CASSWEGGPVETQYF,TGTGCCAGCAGTTGGGAGGGAGGGCCAGTGGAGACCCAGTACTTC
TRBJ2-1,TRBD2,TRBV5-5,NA,CASSLGLASYNEQFF,TGTGCCAGCAGCTTGGGACTAGCCTCCTACAATGAGCAGTTCTTC
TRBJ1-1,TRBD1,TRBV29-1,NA,CSVERGQDTEAFF,TGCAGCGTTGAGAGGGGGCAAGACACTGAAGCTTTCTTT
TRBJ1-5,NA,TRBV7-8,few,CASRESGINQPQHF,TGTGCCAGCCGTGAATCGGGGATTAATCAGCCCCAGCATTTT
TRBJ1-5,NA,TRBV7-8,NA,CASSSDGGYQPQHF,TGTGCCAGCAGCTCGGACGGGGGGTATCAGCCCCAGCATTTT
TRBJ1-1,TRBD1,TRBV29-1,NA,CSVRQGDGTEAFF,TGCAGCGTTCGACAGGGGGACGGCACTGAAGCTTTCTTT
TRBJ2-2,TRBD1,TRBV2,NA,CASTPRDRVRTGELFF,TGTGCCAGCACCCCCCGGGACAGGGTGAGGACCGGGGAGCTGTTTTTT
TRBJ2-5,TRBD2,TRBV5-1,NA,CASSLGLAGETQYF,TGCGCCAGCAGCTTGGGACTAGCGGGAGAGACCCAGTACTTC
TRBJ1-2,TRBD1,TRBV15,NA,CATSPGTANYGYTF,TGTGCCACCAGCCCGGGGACAGCCAACTATGGCTACACCTTC
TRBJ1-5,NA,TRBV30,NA,CAWSGADYNQPQHF,TGTGCCTGGAGTGGTGCAGATTACAATCAACCCCAGCATTTT
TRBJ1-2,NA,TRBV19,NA,CASSPGTSGRGYTF,TGTGCCAGTAGTCCGGGGACTTCAGGAAGGGGCTACACCTTC
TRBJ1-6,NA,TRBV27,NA,CASSLSGTGGSPLHF,TGTGCCAGCAGTTTATCGGGGACTGGGGGTTCACCCCTCCACTTT
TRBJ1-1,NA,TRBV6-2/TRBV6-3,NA,CASSYNKNTEAFF,TGTGCCAGCAGTTACAACAAGAACACTGAAGCTTTCTTT
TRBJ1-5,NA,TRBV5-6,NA,CASSLGGTSNQPQHF,TGTGCCAGCAGCTTGGGGGGGACTTCGAATCAGCCCCAGCATTTT
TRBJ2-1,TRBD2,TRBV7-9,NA,CASSPRTSGGTGYNEQFF,TGTGCCAGCAGCCCCCGGACTAGCGGGGGGACAGGGTACAATGAGCAGTTCTTC
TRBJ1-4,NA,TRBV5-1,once,CASSLGGPLAAEVEKLFF,TGCGCCAGCAGCTTGGGGGGGCCTCTGGCCGCGGAGGTGGAAAAACTGTTTTTT
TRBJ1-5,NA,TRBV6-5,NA,CASRSSGNQPQHF,TGTGCCAGCAGGTCGTCGGGGAATCAGCCCCAGCATTTT
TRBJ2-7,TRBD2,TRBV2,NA,CASSETSGRHEQYF,TGTGCCAGCAGTGAAACTAGCGGGAGGCACGAGCAGTACTTC
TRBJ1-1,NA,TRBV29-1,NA,CSAMTGNTEAFF,TGCAGCGCTATGACAGGGAACACTGAAGCTTTCTTT
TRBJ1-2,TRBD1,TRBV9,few,CASSGDRDGYTF,TGTGCCAGCAGCGGGGACAGGGACGGCTACACCTTC